These 8 T cell receptor beta chains were all obtained from the same sample, sequenced in a study of CDR3 diversity in severe acne. MiXCR, run by TCRdb on the PCR reads, gives a single entry per CDR3 protein. The sample gives 85,000 to 120,000 distinct CDR3 sequences, approximately 47% of which show up once; around 12% is in the top ten. The sequencing input was blood. The receptors come from a male donor with acne.

The chain links TRBV29-1 to TRBJ2-6, with 7 positions matching TRBD1. Germline V CDR1 and CDR2: SQVTM, ANQGSEA. V shed 6 bases, J shed 0 bases, and the junction held 8 bases outside the gene matches. There are 16 residues in the CDR3. The CDR3 spells CSVSGTVISGANVLTF. The CDR3, as DNA: TGCAGCGTCTCCGGGACAGTTATCTCTGGGGCCAACGTCCTGACTTTC.

The chain combines TRBV6-5 with TRBJ2-5; 12 nucleotides match TRBD2. Germline CDR1 MNHEY, CDR2 SVGAGI. With V trimmed by 6 bases and J by 5 bases, 7 bases remained unmatched. The CDR3 runs to 15 residues. This chain's CDR3 is CASRPTSGRLETQYF. In nucleotides, the CDR3 is TGTGCCAGCAGGCCCACTAGCGGGAGGTTGGAGACCCAGTACTTC.

J is TRBJ2-7 and V is TRBV13; TRBD1 or TRBD2 may be the D gene (5 bases each). The CDR3 loop spans 15 amino acids. V was clipped by 5 bases and J by 0 bases, with 14 bases between them. Germline lookup yields CDR1 PRHDT and CDR2 FYEKMQ (reference sequence). The CDR3 here is CASSQAAGYSYEQYV. As DNA, the CDR3 is TGTGCCAGCAGCCAAGCGGCAGGGTACTCCTACGAGCAGTACGTC.

The chain is built from TRBV2 and TRBJ2-7; D is undetermined. The CDR3 is 11 residues long. The germline V and J ends were trimmed by 8 bases and 0 bases, with 5 bases remaining between them. Germline V gives CDR1 SNHLY, CDR2 FYNNEI. CDR3 DNA sequence: TGTGCCAGCGGGAACTCCTACGAGCAGTACTTC. Amino acids: CASGNSYEQYF.

This clonotype was counted between two and nine times. The chain has TRBV2 and TRBJ2-5, with 9 bases matching TRBD2. Germline V lookup: CDR1 SNHLY, CDR2 FYNNEI. V gave up 4 bases and J gave up 2 bases; unmatched junction bases: 5. The CDR3 runs 15 residues. In DNA form, the CDR3 reads TGTGCCAGCAGTGGGACTAGCGCAACACAAGAGACCCAGTACTTC. Encoded protein: CASSGTSATQETQYF.

The chain has TRBV19 and TRBJ2-3; D gene ambiguous. The V and J ends lost 4 bases and 4 bases respectively, with 15 bases between them. This CDR3 comprises 15 residues. CDR1 and CDR2 from the germline V gene are LNHDA and SQIVND (reference sequence). CDR3 amino acids: CASSTSRLRADTQYF. CDR3 nucleotides: TGTGCCAGTAGTACCTCCAGGCTAAGAGCAGATACGCAGTATTTT.

This clonotype was seen repeatedly, ten times or more. CDR3 DNA: TGTGCCAGCAGACAGGAGTTGGTGAACACTGAAGCTTTCTTT. Its protein is CASRQELVNTEAFF. The rearrangement joins TRBV6-5 to TRBJ1-1; D is possibly TRBD1 (5 bases). This CDR3 is built from 14 residues. The ends were cut back, 6 bases at V and 0 bases at J, with 11 bases in the middle. CDR1 is MNHEY and CDR2 is SVGAGI in the germline V gene.

At least ten counts were recorded for this clonotype. The chain links TRBV12-5 to TRBJ2-3, with D possibly TRBD2 on 5 matching bases. The CDR3 is made up of 13 amino acids. CDR1 is LGHNT and CDR2 is FRNRAP in the germline V gene. V was cut by 1 base and J by 6 bases, with 8 bases left in between. In DNA, the CDR3 is TGTGCTAGTGGTTTGGGTGGGGAGGATACGCAGTATTTT. Translating gives CASGLGGEDTQYF.